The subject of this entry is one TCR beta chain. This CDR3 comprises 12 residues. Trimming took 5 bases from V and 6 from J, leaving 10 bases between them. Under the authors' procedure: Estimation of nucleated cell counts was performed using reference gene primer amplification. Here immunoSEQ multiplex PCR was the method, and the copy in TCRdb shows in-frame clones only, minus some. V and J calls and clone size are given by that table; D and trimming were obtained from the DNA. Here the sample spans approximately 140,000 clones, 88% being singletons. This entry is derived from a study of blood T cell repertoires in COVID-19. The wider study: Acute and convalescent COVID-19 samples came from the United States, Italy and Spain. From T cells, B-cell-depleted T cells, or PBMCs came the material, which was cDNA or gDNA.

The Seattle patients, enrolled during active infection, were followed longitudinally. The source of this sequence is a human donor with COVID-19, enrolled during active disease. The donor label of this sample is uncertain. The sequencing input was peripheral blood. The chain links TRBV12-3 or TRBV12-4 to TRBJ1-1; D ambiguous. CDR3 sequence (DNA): TGTGCCAGCAGTCCTACGTTTCCTGAAGCTTTCTTT. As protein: CASSPTFPEAFF.